The 29 T cell receptor beta chains below all came from one sample that was sequenced in a study of blood T cell repertoires in COVID-19. Some clones are missing from TCRdb's copy, which holds only in-frame ones; the method was immunoSEQ multiplex PCR. The table includes more than 250,000 clones, over 70% detected once. The sample was peripheral blood. These receptors were collected from a human donor in a cohort sampled during active COVID-19.

The CDR3 loop reads CATRRVPGANVLTF. DNA for the CDR3: TGTGCCACCAGGCGGGTCCCTGGGGCCAACGTCCTGACTTTC. The rearrangement uses TRBV24-1 and TRBJ2-6, with D perhaps matching TRBD2 (5 bases). Germline loops: CDR1 KGHDR, CDR2 SFDVKD. The V and J ends lost 7 bases and 2 bases respectively, with 8 bases between them. The CDR3 extends over 14 amino acids.

The chain carries TRBV3-1 (or the pseudogene TRBV3-2) and TRBJ2-2; 9 nucleotides line up with TRBD2. After removal of 1 base from V and 1 base from J, the junction contained 13 bases not matched to a gene. Germline assignment: CDR1 LGHDT and CDR2 YNNKEL (reference sequence). The CDR3 extends over 20 amino acids. DNA of the CDR3: TGTGCCAGCAGCCAAGGGCCGTCGGGAGCGGGGGGACGGAACACCGGGGAGCTGTTTTTT. Its protein is CASSQGPSGAGGRNTGELFF.

This clone was seen a single time. V and J are TRBV4-3 and TRBJ1-4; 8 bases map to TRBD1. The CDR3 has 14 amino acids. Germline V lookup: CDR1 LGHNA, CDR2 YSLEER. Losses at the gene ends were 4 bases for V and 8 bases for J; bases not matched to a gene: 6. CDR3 loop: CASSLQGGGEKLFF. The CDR3 bases are TGCGCCAGCAGCCTACAGGGGGGGGGCGAAAAACTGTTTTTT.

This chain links TRBV24-1 with TRBJ1-1; the D gene is possibly TRBD1 (5 bases). CDR3 size: 14 residues. V lost 4 bases, J lost 10 bases, and 18 bases lay in between. Germline lookup yields CDR1 KGHDR and CDR2 SFDVKD. CDR3 nucleotides: TGTGCCACCAGTGACACGCGGACACGTAACGGAGCTTTCTTT. This encodes CATSDTRTRNGAFF.

The rearrangement uses TRBV10-3 and TRBJ1-6; TRBD1 agrees at 8 bases. V shed 11 bases and J 7 bases; nucleotides not matched to a gene: 7. Looked up from germline, CDR1 is ENHRY and CDR2 is SYGVKD. The CDR3 is 13 residues long. CDR3 DNA: TGTGCCTCACAGGGGGGGGGAAATTCACCCCTCCACTTT. Translating gives CASQGGGNSPLHF.

Comments on this clone: Compared with germline, one end of the junction differs, possibly owing to a read error. The V gene is TRBV5-6, the J gene TRBJ1-6; perhaps TRBD1 as D (6 bases). Germline CDR1 SGHDT, CDR2 YYEEEE. This CDR3 is built from 16 residues. As DNA, the CDR3 is TGTGCCCGCAGTCGGGGGGCGGGGAGGCGGAATTCACCCCTCCACTTT. It encodes CARSRGAGRRNSPLHF.

The rearrangement links TRBV6-1 to TRBJ2-7; 10 bases align to TRBD2. The CDR3 covers 17 residues. After removal of 0 bases from V and 3 bases from J, the junction contained 8 bases not matched to a gene. In germline, CDR1 is MNHNS, CDR2 SASEGT. The CDR3 sequence: CASSEALQPSGSYEQYF. CDR3 sequence (DNA): TGTGCCAGCAGTGAAGCGCTTCAGCCTAGCGGGAGCTACGAGCAGTACTTC.

The rearrangement joins TRBV3-1 (or the pseudogene TRBV3-2) to TRBJ1-3; TRBD1 might be the D (6 bases). This CDR3 spans 21 amino acids. Germline V lookup: CDR1 LGHDT, CDR2 YNNKEL (reference sequence). The germline V and J ends were trimmed by 3 bases and 0 bases, with 27 bases remaining between them. This CDR3 is CASSHGPRDRSHTNSGNTIYF. The CDR3 DNA reads TGTGCCAGCAGCCACGGCCCCAGAGACAGGAGTCATACCAACTCTGGAAACACCATATATTTT.

The rearrangement uses TRBV2 and TRBJ1-5; D gene unclear. The V end lost 6 bases, the J end lost 0 bases, and 9 bases lay between the germline ends. The CDR3 runs to 14 residues. Per the germline V gene, CDR1 is SNHLY and CDR2 is FYNNEI. The CDR3 nucleotides are TGTGCCAGCAGGATTAGTGATAGCAATCAGCCCCAGCATTTT. This codes for CASRISDSNQPQHF.

The CDR3 DNA sequence: TGTGCCAGCAGCCAAGAAGGACTAGCGGGAGGGGGCAATGAGCAGTTCTTC. Translation: CASSQEGLAGGGNEQFF. This sequence joins TRBV3-1 (or the pseudogene TRBV3-2) and TRBJ2-1; 15 bases agree with TRBD2. Germline CDR1 is LGHDT and CDR2 is YNNKEL (reference sequence). Trimming at V came to 0 bases and at J to 6 bases, leaving 3 bases not matched to a gene. The CDR3 has 17 amino acids.

The chain carries TRBV5-8 and TRBJ1-5, with D possibly being TRBD1 (6 bases). Trimming left V 7 bases short and J 2 bases short, with 13 bases between. Germline CDR1 is SGHTS and CDR2 is YDEGEE. This CDR3 is 14 amino acids long. Here the CDR3 reads CASGRQVGNQPQHF. The CDR3 DNA reads as TGTGCCAGCGGACGACAGGTGGGCAATCAGCCCCAGCATTTT.

V is TRBV25-1 and J is TRBJ1-6, with D possibly matching TRBD1 (6 bases). With 4 bases removed from V and 4 bases from J, the gap between germline ends came to 8 bases. The CDR3 loop spans 14 amino acids. Germline loops: CDR1 MGHDK, CDR2 SYGVNS. CDR3 DNA sequence: TGTGCCAGCAGTGGGACAGCATATAATTCACCCCTCCACTTT. The encoded protein is CASSGTAYNSPLHF.

The table lists this clone with a count of one. V gene TRBV13 combines with J gene TRBJ2-3, with TRBD2 as a possible D gene (5 bases). This CDR3 has 15 amino acids. In germline, CDR1 is PRHDT, CDR2 FYEKMQ (reference sequence). V lost 5 bases, J lost 3 bases, and 15 bases lay in between. CDR3: CASSPRVGITDTQYF. CDR3 bases: TGTGCCAGCAGCCCCCGTGTCGGGATAACAGATACGCAGTATTTT.

This chain uses TRBV12-5 with TRBJ2-7; 11 nucleotides align to TRBD2. Trimming cost V 8 bases and J 0 bases; bases outside gene matches: 6. Germline V CDR1 and CDR2: LGHNT, FRNRAP. This CDR3 comprises 15 residues. The CDR3 is CASMVAGGPSYEQYF. Written as DNA, the CDR3 is TGTGCTAGTATGGTAGCGGGAGGGCCCTCCTACGAGCAGTACTTC.

The V call is TRBV13, the J call TRBJ1-3; D perhaps matches TRBD1 (6 bases). CDR1 and CDR2 (germline): PRHDT, FYEKMQ (reference sequence). Trimming stripped 6 bases from V and 2 bases from J, with 14 bases between. The CDR3 covers 15 residues. The CDR3 DNA follows: TGTGCCAGCAGTACAGGGCTAGATCCTGGAAACACCATATATTTT. Protein: CASSTGLDPGNTIYF.

This chain connects TRBV7-8 to TRBJ2-2; maybe TRBD1 (5 bases). Trimming stripped 1 base from V and 4 bases from J, with 16 bases between. CDR3 length equals 17 residues. Germline V gene data show CDR1 as SGHVS and CDR2 as FQNEAQ. The CDR3 nucleotides read TGTGCCAGCAGCTTAGTAAGTGGCCGACAGAGCACCGGGGAGCTGTTTTTT. Amino acid sequence: CASSLVSGRQSTGELFF.

This clone was found many times. This chain links TRBV7-9 with TRBJ2-7, with 8 nucleotides matching TRBD1. Germline CDR1 is SEHNR and CDR2 is FQNEAQ (reference sequence). This CDR3 has 13 residues. J lost 2 bases, V lost 7 bases, and 4 bases had no gene match. CDR3 loop: CASMRQGTYEQYF. The CDR3 DNA is TGTGCCAGCATGCGACAGGGGACCTACGAGCAGTACTTC.

This chain connects TRBV10-2 to TRBJ2-7; tentatively, D is TRBD1 (6 bases). V was pared by 6 bases and J by 2 bases, with 14 bases between. The CDR3 is made up of 14 amino acids. Germline loops: CDR1 WSHSY, CDR2 SAAADI. The CDR3 DNA reads TGCGCCAGCAGGGACAGCTCCATCCCCTACGAGCAGTACTTC. Translating it yields CASRDSSIPYEQYF.

The V gene is TRBV12-3 or TRBV12-4, the J gene TRBJ1-2; D is unresolved. The V and J ends lost 3 bases and 7 bases respectively, with 9 bases between them. The CDR3 is 12 amino acids. CDR3 region: CASSFWGAGYTF. In DNA, the CDR3 is TGTGCCAGCAGTTTCTGGGGAGCTGGCTACACCTTC.

The CDR3 DNA is TGCAGCGTTGAAGACGACGGGAGGAGCTGGGATACGCAGTATTTT. This translates into CSVEDDGRSWDTQYF. This chain uses TRBV29-1 with TRBJ2-3, with 7 bases fitting TRBD2. CDR1 is SQVTM, CDR2 ANQGSEA, per germline. V lost 0 bases and J lost 6; bases outside the gene matches: 9. The CDR3 length is 15 residues.

The V call is TRBV4-2, the J call TRBJ1-2; 7 nucleotides line up with TRBD1. Germline V gene data show CDR1 as LGHNA and CDR2 as YNFKEQ. The CDR3 is made up of 15 amino acids. V trimming: 2 bases; J trimming: 4 bases; junction bases outside the gene matches: 7. CDR3: CASSQTGASGYGYTF. DNA of the CDR3: TGTGCCAGCAGCCAAACAGGGGCGTCGGGCTATGGCTACACCTTC.

The rearrangement links TRBV28 to TRBJ2-7; D unclear. With 7 bases removed from V and 6 bases from J, the gap between germline ends came to 16 bases. The CDR3 is 13 residues long. The germline V gene has CDR1 MDHEN and CDR2 SYDVKM. The CDR3 loop reads CASTGSANSEQYF. The CDR3 DNA reads as TGTGCCAGCACCGGCAGCGCCAACTCCGAGCAGTACTTC.

J is TRBJ2-7 and V is TRBV7-2, with D hard to call. The germline V and J ends were trimmed by 5 bases and 7 bases, with 15 bases remaining between them. The CDR3 runs 13 residues. Germline V gene lookup returns CDR1 SGHTA and CDR2 FQGNSA. CDR3 sequence (DNA): TGTGCCAGCAGCCCAGGTGGGCCCCTTGAGCAGTACTTC. This sequence encodes CASSPGGPLEQYF. Looking up the rest from reference TRBV7-2 and TRBJ2-7 gives the full variable domain: GAGVSQSPSNKVTEKGKDVELRCDPISGHTALYWYRQSLGQGLEFLIYFQGNSAPDKSGLPSDRFSAERTGGSVSTLTIQRTQQEDSAVYLCASSPGGPLEQYFGPGTRLTVT.

The chain uses TRBV7-2 and TRBJ2-5, with 9 nucleotides matching TRBD2. Germline loops: CDR1 SGHTA, CDR2 FQGNSA. With 1 base clipped from V and 1 base from J, the junction kept 7 bases outside the gene matches. There are 17 residues in the CDR3. CDR3 DNA sequence: TGTGCCAGCAGCTTAGGTCGGCTAGCGGGGCTCCAAGAGACCCAGTACTTC. Amino acid sequence: CASSLGRLAGLQETQYF.

This clone has a single count. This rearrangement joins TRBV27 to TRBJ2-7; D call uncertain. The CDR3 contains 17 residues. Per germline, CDR1 MNHEY and CDR2 SMNVEV (reference sequence). V was trimmed by 4 bases and J by 2 bases, leaving 21 bases between them. The CDR3 nucleotides read TGTGCCAGCAGTTCCCGTCCCCTCTACCCCGAGGCCTACGAGCAGTACTTC. Translated: CASSSRPLYPEAYEQYF.

This chain links TRBV5-4 with TRBJ2-6, with a weak D call TRBD2 (6 bases). Between the trimmed V and J ends, which lost 2 bases and 5 bases, there was a span of 11 bases. CDR1 is SGHNT, CDR2 YYREEE, per germline (reference sequence). There are 15 residues in the CDR3. The CDR3, as DNA: TGTGCCAGCAGCTTTGGAGGGGTCTGGGCCAACGTCCTGACTTTC. Translated, it gives CASSFGGVWANVLTF.

This clone was seen once. The CDR3 is CASSLQGLAAGELFF. CDR3 coding DNA: TGTGCCAGCAGCTTACAGGGACTAGCGGCCGGGGAGCTGTTTTTT. This chain connects TRBV5-6 to TRBJ2-2, with TRBD2 matching 11 bases. The CDR3 extends over 15 amino acids. CDR1 and CDR2 (germline): SGHDT, YYEEEE. J was trimmed by 6 bases and V by 2 bases; bases with no gene match: 3.

Only a few counts were recorded for this clone. The V gene is TRBV5-5, the J gene TRBJ2-1, with a possible D match to TRBD2 (6 bases). Trimming left V 1 base short and J 7 bases short, with 15 bases between. Per the germline V gene, CDR1 is SGHKS and CDR2 is YYEKEE (reference sequence). The CDR3 is 15 residues long. As DNA, the CDR3 is TGTGCCAGCAGCTTGACGCCCGTGGCGGGAAATGAGCAGTTCTTC. This codes for CASSLTPVAGNEQFF. Based on the CDR3 plus reference TRBV5-5 and TRBJ2-1, the full variable domain is DAGVTQSPTHLIKTRGQQVTLRCSPISGHKSVSWYQQVLGQGPQFIFQYYEKEERGRGNFPDRFSARQFPNYSSELNVNALLLGDSALYLCASSLTPVAGNEQFFGPGTRLTVL.

The rearrangement links TRBV5-1 to TRBJ1-4; D unresolved. This CDR3 is built from 14 residues. Trimming left V 0 bases short and J 12 bases short, with 15 bases between. CDR1 is SGHRS and CDR2 is YFSETQ in the germline V gene. CDR3 amino acids: CASSLDSIREELFF. In DNA form, the CDR3 reads TGCGCCAGCAGCTTGGACTCTATCCGCGAGGAACTGTTTTTT.